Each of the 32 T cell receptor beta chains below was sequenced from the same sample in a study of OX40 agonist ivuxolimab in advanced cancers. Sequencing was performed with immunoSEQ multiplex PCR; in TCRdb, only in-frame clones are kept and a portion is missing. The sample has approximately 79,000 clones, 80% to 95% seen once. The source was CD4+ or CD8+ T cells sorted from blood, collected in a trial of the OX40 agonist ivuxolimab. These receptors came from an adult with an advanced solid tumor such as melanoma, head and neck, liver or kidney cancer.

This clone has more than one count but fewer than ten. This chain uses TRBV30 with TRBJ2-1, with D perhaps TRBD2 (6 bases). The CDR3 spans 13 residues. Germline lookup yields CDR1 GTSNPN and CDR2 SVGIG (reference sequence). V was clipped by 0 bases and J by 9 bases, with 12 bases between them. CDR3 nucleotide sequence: TGTGCCTGGAGTGTTTCCGGGGGTGCTGAGCAGTTCTTC. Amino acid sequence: CAWSVSGGAEQFF.

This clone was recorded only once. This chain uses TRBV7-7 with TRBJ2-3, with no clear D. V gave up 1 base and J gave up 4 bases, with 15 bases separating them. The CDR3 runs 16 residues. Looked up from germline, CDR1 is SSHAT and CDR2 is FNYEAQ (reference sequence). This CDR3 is CASSLETSSFPDTQYF. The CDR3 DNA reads TGTGCCAGCAGCTTAGAGACAAGTTCCTTCCCAGATACGCAGTATTTT.

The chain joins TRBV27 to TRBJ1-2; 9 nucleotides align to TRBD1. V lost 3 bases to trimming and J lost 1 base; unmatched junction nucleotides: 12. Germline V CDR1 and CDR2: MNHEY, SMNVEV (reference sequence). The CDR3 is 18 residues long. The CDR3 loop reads CASSLEPGTGRINYGYTF. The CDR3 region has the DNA TGTGCCAGCAGTTTGGAGCCTGGGACAGGGAGGATTAACTATGGCTACACCTTC.

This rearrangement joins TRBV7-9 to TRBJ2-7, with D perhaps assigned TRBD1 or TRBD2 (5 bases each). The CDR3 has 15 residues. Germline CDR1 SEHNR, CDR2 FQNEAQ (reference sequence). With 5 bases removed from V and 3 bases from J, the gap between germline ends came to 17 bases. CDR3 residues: CASSEGDGLNYEQYF. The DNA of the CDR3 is TGTGCCAGCAGCGAAGGGGACGGATTGAACTACGAGCAGTACTTC.

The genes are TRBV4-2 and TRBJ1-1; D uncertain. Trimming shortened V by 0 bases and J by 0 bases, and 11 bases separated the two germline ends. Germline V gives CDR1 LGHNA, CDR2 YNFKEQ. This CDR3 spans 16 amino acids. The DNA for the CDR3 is TGTGCCAGCAGCCAAGATTCCGGCGGCGTGAACACTGAAGCTTTCTTT. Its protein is CASSQDSGGVNTEAFF.

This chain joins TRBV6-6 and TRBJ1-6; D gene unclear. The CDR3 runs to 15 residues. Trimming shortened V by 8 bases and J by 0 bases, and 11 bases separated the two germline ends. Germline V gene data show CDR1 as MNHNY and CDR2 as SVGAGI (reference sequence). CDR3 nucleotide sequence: TGTGCCAGCGCCAAAGGCCGCTCCTATAATTCACCCCTCCACTTT. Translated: CASAKGRSYNSPLHF.

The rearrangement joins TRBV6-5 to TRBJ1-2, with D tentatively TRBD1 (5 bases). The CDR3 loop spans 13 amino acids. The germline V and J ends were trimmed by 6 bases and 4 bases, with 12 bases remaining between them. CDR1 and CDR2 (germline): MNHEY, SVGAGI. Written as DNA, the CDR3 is TGTGCCAGCAGCCCCGGCGGGGGCTATGGCTACACCTTC. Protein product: CASSPGGGYGYTF.

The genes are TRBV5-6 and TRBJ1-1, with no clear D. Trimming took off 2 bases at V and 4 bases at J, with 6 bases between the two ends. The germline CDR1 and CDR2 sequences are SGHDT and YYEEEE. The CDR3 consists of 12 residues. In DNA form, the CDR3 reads TGTGCCAGCAGCTTTATGGGCACTGAAGCTTTCTTT. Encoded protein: CASSFMGTEAFF.

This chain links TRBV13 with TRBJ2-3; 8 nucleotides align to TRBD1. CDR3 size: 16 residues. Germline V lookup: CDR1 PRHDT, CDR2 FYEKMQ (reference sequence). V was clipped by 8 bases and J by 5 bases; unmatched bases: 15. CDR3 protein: CASFLRGAQGEDTQYF. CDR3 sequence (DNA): TGTGCCAGCTTCCTAAGAGGGGCACAGGGGGAAGATACGCAGTATTTT.

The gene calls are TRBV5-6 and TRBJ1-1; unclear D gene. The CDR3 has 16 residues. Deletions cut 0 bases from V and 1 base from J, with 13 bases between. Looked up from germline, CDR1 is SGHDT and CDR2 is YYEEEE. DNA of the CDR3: TGTGCCAGCAGCTTGGCCTGGGGAGTGTCGAACACTGAAGCTTTCTTT. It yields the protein CASSLAWGVSNTEAFF.

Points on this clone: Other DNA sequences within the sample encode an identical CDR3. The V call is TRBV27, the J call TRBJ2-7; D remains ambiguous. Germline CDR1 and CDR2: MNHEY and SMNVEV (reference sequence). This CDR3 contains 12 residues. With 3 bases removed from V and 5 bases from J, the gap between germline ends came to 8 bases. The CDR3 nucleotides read TGTGCCAGCAGTTTTCGAGGAGACGAGCAGTACTTC. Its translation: CASSFRGDEQYF.

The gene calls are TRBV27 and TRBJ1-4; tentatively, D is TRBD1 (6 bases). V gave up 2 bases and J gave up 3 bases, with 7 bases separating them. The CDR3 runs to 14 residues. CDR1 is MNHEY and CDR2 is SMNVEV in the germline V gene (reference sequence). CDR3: CASSLHRANEKLFF. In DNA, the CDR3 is TGTGCCAGCAGTTTACACAGGGCTAATGAAAAACTGTTTTTT.

CDR3 loop: CASSSRLAGNTDTQYF. For the CDR3, the DNA is TGTGCCAGCAGCTCAAGACTAGCGGGGAATACAGATACGCAGTATTTT. J is TRBJ2-3 and V is TRBV7-8; 11 bases fit TRBD2. The CDR3 length is 16 residues. Trimming at V came to 4 bases and at J to 3 bases, leaving 6 bases not matched to a gene. CDR1 and CDR2 (germline): SGHVS, FQNEAQ.

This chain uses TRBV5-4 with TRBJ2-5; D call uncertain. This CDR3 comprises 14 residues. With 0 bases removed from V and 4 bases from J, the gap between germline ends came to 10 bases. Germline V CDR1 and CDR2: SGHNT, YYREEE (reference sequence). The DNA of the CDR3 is TGTGCCAGCAGCTTGGTCGTAGCCCCAGAGACCCAGTACTTC. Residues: CASSLVVAPETQYF. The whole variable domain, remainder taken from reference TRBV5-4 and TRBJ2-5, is ETGVTQSPTHLIKTRGQQVTLRCSSQSGHNTVSWYQQALGQGPQFIFQYYREEENGRGNFPPRFSGLQFPNYSSELNVNALELDDSALYLCASSLVVAPETQYFGPGTRLLVL.

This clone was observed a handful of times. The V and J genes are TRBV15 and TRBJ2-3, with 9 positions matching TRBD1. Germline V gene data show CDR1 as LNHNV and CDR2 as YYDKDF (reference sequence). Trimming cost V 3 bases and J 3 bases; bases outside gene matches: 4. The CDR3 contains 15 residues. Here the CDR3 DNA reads TGTGCCACCAGCAGGGACAGGGGAGGTACAGATACGCAGTATTTT. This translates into CATSRDRGGTDTQYF.

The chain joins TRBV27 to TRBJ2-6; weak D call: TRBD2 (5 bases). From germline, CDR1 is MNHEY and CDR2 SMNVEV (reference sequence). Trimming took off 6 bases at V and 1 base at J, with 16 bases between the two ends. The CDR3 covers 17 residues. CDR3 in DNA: TGTGCCAGCAGGGATGCGGGCCGGATATCTGGGGCCAACGTCCTGACTTTC. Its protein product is CASRDAGRISGANVLTF.

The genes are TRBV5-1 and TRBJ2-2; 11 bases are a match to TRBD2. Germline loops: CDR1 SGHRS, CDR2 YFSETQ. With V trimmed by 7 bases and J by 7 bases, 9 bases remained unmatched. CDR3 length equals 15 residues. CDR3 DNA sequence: TGCGCCAGCCCATTAGCGGGGGGGCTGGACGGGGAGCTGTTTTTT. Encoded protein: CASPLAGGLDGELFF.

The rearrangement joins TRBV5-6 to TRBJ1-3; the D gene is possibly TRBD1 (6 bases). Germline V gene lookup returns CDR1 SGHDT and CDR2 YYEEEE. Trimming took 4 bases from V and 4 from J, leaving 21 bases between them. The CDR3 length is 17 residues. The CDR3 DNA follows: TGTGCCAGCAGCCAAGGGCTCAGGGGCTCCTCCGGAAACACCATATATTTT. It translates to CASSQGLRGSSGNTIYF.

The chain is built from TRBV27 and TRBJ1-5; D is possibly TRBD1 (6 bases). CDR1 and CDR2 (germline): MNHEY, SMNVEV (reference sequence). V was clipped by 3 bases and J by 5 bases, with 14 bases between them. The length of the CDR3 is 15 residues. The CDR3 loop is CASSFSQGIDQPQHF. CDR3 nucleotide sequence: TGTGCCAGCAGTTTCAGCCAGGGGATCGATCAGCCCCAGCATTTT.

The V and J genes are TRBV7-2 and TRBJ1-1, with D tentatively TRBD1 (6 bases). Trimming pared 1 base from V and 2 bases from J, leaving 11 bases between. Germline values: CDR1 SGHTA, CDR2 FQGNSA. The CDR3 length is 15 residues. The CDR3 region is CASSLGRGGNTEAFF. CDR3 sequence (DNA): TGTGCCAGCAGCTTAGGGCGAGGGGGAAACACTGAAGCTTTCTTT.

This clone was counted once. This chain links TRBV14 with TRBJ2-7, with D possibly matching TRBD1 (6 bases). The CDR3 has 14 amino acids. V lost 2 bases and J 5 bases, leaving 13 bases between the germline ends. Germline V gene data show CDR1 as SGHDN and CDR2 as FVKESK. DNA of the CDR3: TGTGCCAGCAGCCAAAGGGGGTACGTCCACGAGCAGTACTTC. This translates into CASSQRGYVHEQYF.

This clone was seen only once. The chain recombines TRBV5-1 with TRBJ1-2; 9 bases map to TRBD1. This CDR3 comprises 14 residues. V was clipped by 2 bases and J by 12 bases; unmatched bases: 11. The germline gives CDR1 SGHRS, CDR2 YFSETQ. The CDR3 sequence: CASSLTGGSKQHTF. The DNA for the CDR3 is TGCGCCAGCAGCTTAACAGGGGGCTCGAAACAACACACCTTC. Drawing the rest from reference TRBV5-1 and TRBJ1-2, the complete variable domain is KAGVTQTPRYLIKTRGQQVTLSCSPISGHRSVSWYQQTPGQGLQFLFEYFSETQRNKGNFPGRFSGRQFSNSRSEMNVSTLELGDSALYLCASSLTGGSKQHTFGSGTRLTVV.

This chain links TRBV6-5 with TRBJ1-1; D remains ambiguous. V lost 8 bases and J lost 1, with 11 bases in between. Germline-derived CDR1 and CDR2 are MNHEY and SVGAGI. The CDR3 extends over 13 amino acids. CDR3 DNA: TGTGCCAGCTCCTCTAAGGCGAACACTGAAGCTTTCTTT. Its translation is CASSSKANTEAFF.

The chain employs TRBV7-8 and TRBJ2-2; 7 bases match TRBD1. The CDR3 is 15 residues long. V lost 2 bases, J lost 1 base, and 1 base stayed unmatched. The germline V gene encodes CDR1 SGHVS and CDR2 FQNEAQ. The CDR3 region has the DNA TGTGCCAGCAGCTTATGGACAGGGAACACCGGGGAGCTGTTTTTT. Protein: CASSLWTGNTGELFF.

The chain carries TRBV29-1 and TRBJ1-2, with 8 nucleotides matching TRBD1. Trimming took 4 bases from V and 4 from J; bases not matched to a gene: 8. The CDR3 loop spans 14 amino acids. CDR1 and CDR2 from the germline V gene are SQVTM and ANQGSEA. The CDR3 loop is CSVVGTGASYGYTF. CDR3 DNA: TGCAGCGTTGTAGGGACAGGAGCTTCCTATGGCTACACCTTC.

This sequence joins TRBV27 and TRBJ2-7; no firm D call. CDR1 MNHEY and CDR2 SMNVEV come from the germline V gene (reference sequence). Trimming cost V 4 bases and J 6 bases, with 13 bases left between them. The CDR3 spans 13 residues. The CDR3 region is CASSYQPPGEQYF. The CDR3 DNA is TGTGCCAGCAGTTACCAGCCGCCGGGCGAGCAGTACTTC.

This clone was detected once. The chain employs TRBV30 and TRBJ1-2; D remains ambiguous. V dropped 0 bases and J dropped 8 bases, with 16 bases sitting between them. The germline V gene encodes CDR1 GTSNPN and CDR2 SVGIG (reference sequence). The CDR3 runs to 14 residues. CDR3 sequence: CAWSVGVIPGGYTF. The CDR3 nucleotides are TGTGCCTGGAGTGTAGGCGTCATTCCAGGAGGCTACACCTTC.

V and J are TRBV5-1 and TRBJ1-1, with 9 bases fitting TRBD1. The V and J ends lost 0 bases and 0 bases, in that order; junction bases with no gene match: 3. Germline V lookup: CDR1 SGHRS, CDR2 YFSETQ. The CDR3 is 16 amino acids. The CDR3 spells CASSLVGQGMNTEAFF. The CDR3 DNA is TGCGCCAGCAGCTTGGTGGGACAGGGTATGAACACTGAAGCTTTCTTT.

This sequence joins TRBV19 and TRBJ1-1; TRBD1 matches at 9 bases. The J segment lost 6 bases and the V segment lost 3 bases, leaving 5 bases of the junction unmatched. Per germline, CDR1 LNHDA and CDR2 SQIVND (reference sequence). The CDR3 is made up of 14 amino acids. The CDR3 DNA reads TGTGCCAGTAGTATCGGGACAGGGACAGCTGAAGCTTTCTTT. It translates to CASSIGTGTAEAFF.

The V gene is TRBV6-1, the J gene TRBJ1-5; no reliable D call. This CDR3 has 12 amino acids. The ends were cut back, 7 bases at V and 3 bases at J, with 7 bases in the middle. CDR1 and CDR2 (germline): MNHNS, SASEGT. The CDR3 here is CASNPNNQPQHF. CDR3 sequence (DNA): TGTGCCAGCAACCCGAACAATCAGCCCCAGCATTTT.

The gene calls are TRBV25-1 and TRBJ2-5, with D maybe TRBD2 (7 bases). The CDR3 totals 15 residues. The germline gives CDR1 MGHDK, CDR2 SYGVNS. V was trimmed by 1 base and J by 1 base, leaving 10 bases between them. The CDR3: CASSEWGGGQETQYF. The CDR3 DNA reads TGTGCCAGCAGTGAATGGGGAGGGGGCCAAGAGACCCAGTACTTC.

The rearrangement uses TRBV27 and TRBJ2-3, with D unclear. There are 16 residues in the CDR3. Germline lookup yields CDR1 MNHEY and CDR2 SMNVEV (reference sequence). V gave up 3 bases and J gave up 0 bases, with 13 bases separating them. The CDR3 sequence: CASSFLAFSSTDTQYF. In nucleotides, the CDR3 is TGTGCCAGCAGTTTTTTGGCTTTCTCTAGCACAGATACGCAGTATTTT.